This TCR beta chain was recorded in a study of CXCR3-negative and CXCR3-positive naive CD8 T cells. Notes on the study in general: In both naive subsets diversity was comparably high, whereas memory CD8+ cells showed much lower diversity. TRBV-TRBJ usage matched between naive CXCR3-negative and CXCR3-positive cells but not between memory cells.

In regard to this clonotype: Its specificity is not known.

All TRB cDNA libraries came from 5' RACE performed with UMI labels. TCRdb reanalyzed the 5' RACE reads, giving one entry per CDR3 protein sequence and no DNA. Its listing shows about 7,400 distinct CDR3 sequences. Sequencing was done on a sample of naive CXCR3- CD8+ T cells from blood. Subset specified: CD45RO-CCR7+CD27+CD95- naive CD8+ T cells lacking CXCR3 (TNR3-). The TCR originated in a human donor in good health. Some clones in this sample may be carry-over from other donors' samples.

The CDR3 spells CASSFSSGSTKNIQYF. The rearrangement uses TRBV12-3 or TRBV12-4 and TRBJ2-4; the TCRdb call, TRBD2, lacks DNA for checking. This CDR3 is built from 16 residues.